Listed here are 11 T cell receptor beta chains from one sample, sequenced in a study of T cells in Graves' hyperthyroidism and ophthalmopathy. RNA transcripts served as the template for amplifying TCR beta CDR3 regions. HTBI primers were the set used in a first-round RT-PCR of the TCR CDR3. In TCRdb, the multiplex PCR reads were re-called with MiXCR into one record per CDR3 protein. Here the sample spans 400,000 to 500,000 distinct CDR3 sequences, about an eighth being singletons. Sequencing was carried out using blood. Receptor source: a woman aged 18-30 years with Graves' hyperthyroidism.

This clonotype was found many times. The CDR3 DNA is TGTGCCTGGAGTGGCGAGGTTTACAATGAGCAGTTCTTC. Protein product: CAWSGEVYNEQFF. The J gene is TRBJ2-1, the V gene TRBV30; D not certain. Germline loops: CDR1 GTSNPN, CDR2 SVGIG (reference sequence). V dropped 1 base and J dropped 4 bases, with 8 bases sitting between them. This CDR3 has 13 residues.

This clonotype was seen repeatedly, ten times or more. The rearrangement links TRBV7-8 to TRBJ2-3, with TRBD1 identical over 7 bases. V lost 4 bases to trimming and J lost 1 base; unmatched junction nucleotides: 2. The CDR3 length is 14 residues. The germline V gene encodes CDR1 SGHVS and CDR2 FQNEAQ. The CDR3 region is CASSSDRGTDTQYF. The CDR3, as DNA: TGTGCCAGCAGCTCTGACAGGGGCACAGATACGCAGTATTTT.

The sample holds one count of this clonotype. V usage is TRBV12-3 or TRBV12-4 and J usage is TRBJ1-4; D remains unclear. The V end was cut by 7 bases, the J end by 5 bases, with 11 bases between. The CDR3 has 13 amino acids. Written as DNA, the CDR3 is TGTGCCAGCAAACGGGAATGGAATGAAAAACTGTTTTTT. Protein product: CASKREWNEKLFF.

V usage is TRBV27 and J usage is TRBJ2-2; TRBD2 might be the D (5 bases). The CDR3 extends over 12 amino acids. Germline values: CDR1 MNHEY, CDR2 SMNVEV (reference sequence). Trimming stripped 5 bases from V and 6 bases from J, with 7 bases between. This CDR3 reads CASSMEAGELFF. DNA of the CDR3: TGTGCCAGCAGTATGGAGGCCGGGGAGCTGTTTTTT.

V and J are TRBV5-1 and TRBJ2-3; 10 bases align to TRBD2. This CDR3 has 19 amino acids. The J segment lost 5 bases and the V segment lost 3 bases, leaving 18 bases of the junction unmatched. Germline CDR1 is SGHRS and CDR2 is YFSETQ. This CDR3 reads CASSSRTSGLPGEEDTQYF. CDR3 sequence (DNA): TGCGCCAGCAGCTCCCGGACTAGCGGCCTCCCTGGAGAGGAAGATACGCAGTATTTT. The full variable domain, with the rest looked up from reference TRBV5-1 and TRBJ2-3, is KAGVTQTPRYLIKTRGQQVTLSCSPISGHRSVSWYQQTPGQGLQFLFEYFSETQRNKGNFPGRFSGRQFSNSRSEMNVSTLELGDSALYLCASSSRTSGLPGEEDTQYFGPGTRLTVL.

This clonotype was picked up many times. The rearrangement uses TRBV2 and TRBJ2-1, with D unclear. V was trimmed by 4 bases and J by 5 bases, leaving 9 bases between them. The germline V gene encodes CDR1 SNHLY and CDR2 FYNNEI. The CDR3 runs to 13 residues. The CDR3 coding sequence is TGTGCCAGCAGTGTAGGCCGGGACAATGAGCAGTTCTTC. Translating it yields CASSVGRDNEQFF.

This clonotype was seen only a few times. J is TRBJ1-5 and V is TRBV6-2 or TRBV6-3; D is undetermined. The CDR3 extends over 13 amino acids. Trimming pared 3 bases from V and 6 bases from J, leaving 9 bases between. The V gene's germline CDR1 is MNHEY and CDR2 SVGEGT. The CDR3 reads CASSYIRTQPQHF. The CDR3 bases are TGTGCCAGCAGTTATATCCGCACTCAGCCCCAGCATTTT.

This chain links TRBV25-1 with TRBJ1-6; weak D call: TRBD1 (5 bases). The CDR3 runs to 13 residues. V gave up 7 bases and J gave up 10 bases, with 14 bases separating them. Germline V gives CDR1 MGHDK, CDR2 SYGVNS. CDR3 loop: CASTGGGRSPLHF. Here the CDR3 DNA reads TGTGCCAGCACGGGGGGAGGGAGATCACCCCTCCACTTT.

In its sample, this clonotype was seen many times. V gene TRBV4-3 combines with J gene TRBJ1-2; 7 bases map to TRBD1. J was trimmed by 8 bases and V by 1 base; bases with no gene match: 4. This CDR3 spans 13 amino acids. The germline V gene encodes CDR1 LGHNA and CDR2 YSLEER. CDR3 loop: CASSQAGTAGYTF. Here the CDR3 DNA reads TGCGCCAGCAGCCAAGCCGGGACAGCCGGCTACACCTTC.

The chain couples TRBV4-3 to TRBJ2-7; either TRBD1 or TRBD2 may fit D (5 bases each). CDR1 is LGHNA and CDR2 is YSLEER in the germline V gene. The V gene lost 6 bases and the J gene lost 0 bases, with 9 bases spanning the gap. This CDR3 region has 13 residues. As DNA, the CDR3 is TGCGCCAGCAGTAAGGGGAGCTCCTACGAGCAGTACTTC. This encodes CASSKGSSYEQYF.

This chain links TRBV5-1 with TRBJ2-5; D gene unclear. Trimming left V 6 bases short and J 1 base short, with 10 bases between. Germline lookup yields CDR1 SGHRS and CDR2 YFSETQ. CDR3 length: 13 residues. CDR3 DNA sequence: TGCGCCAGCAATCCAGCCCTCCAAGAGACCCAGTACTTC. Translating gives CASNPALQETQYF. Full variable domain (rest looked up from reference TRBV5-1 and TRBJ2-5): KAGVTQTPRYLIKTRGQQVTLSCSPISGHRSVSWYQQTPGQGLQFLFEYFSETQRNKGNFPGRFSGRQFSNSRSEMNVSTLELGDSALYLCASNPALQETQYFGPGTRLLVL.